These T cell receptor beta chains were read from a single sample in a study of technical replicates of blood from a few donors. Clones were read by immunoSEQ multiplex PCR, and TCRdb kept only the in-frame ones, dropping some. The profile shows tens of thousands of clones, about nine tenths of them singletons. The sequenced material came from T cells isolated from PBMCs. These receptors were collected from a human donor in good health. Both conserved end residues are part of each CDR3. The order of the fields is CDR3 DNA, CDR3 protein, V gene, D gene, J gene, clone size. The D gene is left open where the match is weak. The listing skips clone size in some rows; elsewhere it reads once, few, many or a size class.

CDR3nt: TGTGCCAGCTCACCCGGGACAGGGAACGAGCAGTACTTC
CDR3aa: CASSPGTGNEQYF
v_gene: TRBV18
d_gene: TRBD1
j_gene: TRBJ2-7
abundance: .

CDR3nt: TGCAGCGTTGGCGGTGGCAGGGGGCATGGCTACACCTTC
CDR3aa: CSVGGGRGHGYTF
v_gene: TRBV29-1
d_gene: TRBD1
j_gene: TRBJ1-2
abundance: once

CDR3nt: TGTGCCAGCAGTTCACTCGGGGAGGGCACTGAAGCTTTCTTT
CDR3aa: CASSSLGEGTEAFF
v_gene: TRBV28
d_gene: .
j_gene: TRBJ1-1
abundance: .

CDR3nt: TGTGCCAGCTCTACAGGGGGACAGCCCCAGCATTTT
CDR3aa: CASSTGGQPQHF
v_gene: TRBV18
d_gene: TRBD1
j_gene: TRBJ1-5
abundance: .

CDR3nt: TGTGCCAGCAGTTTATTGAGCGGGTTGGGGAATGAGCAGTTCTTC
CDR3aa: CASSLLSGLGNEQFF
v_gene: TRBV28
d_gene: .
j_gene: TRBJ2-1
abundance: .

CDR3nt: TGCAGTGCCGGACTAGCTTACGAGCAGTACTTC
CDR3aa: CSAGLAYEQYF
v_gene: TRBV20-1
d_gene: TRBD2
j_gene: TRBJ2-7
abundance: .

CDR3nt: TGTGCCAGCAGCCAGGGGCCAAGAGCGGAGTACAATGAGCAGTTCTTC
CDR3aa: CASSQGPRAEYNEQFF
v_gene: TRBV7-3
d_gene: .
j_gene: TRBJ2-1
abundance: .

CDR3nt: TGTGCCAGCACCGGACAGGGGGAGAGTAGGGGTGGCTACACCTTC
CDR3aa: CASTGQGESRGGYTF
v_gene: TRBV6-5
d_gene: TRBD1
j_gene: TRBJ1-2
abundance: .

CDR3nt: TGCGCCAGCAGTTCAGACAGGGGCTATGGCTACACCTTC
CDR3aa: CASSSDRGYGYTF
v_gene: TRBV5-1
d_gene: TRBD1
j_gene: TRBJ1-2
abundance: .

CDR3nt: TGTGCCAGCAGTTTTGCGCCAGCGAGAGGGGATACGCAGTATTTT
CDR3aa: CASSFAPARGDTQYF
v_gene: TRBV28
d_gene: .
j_gene: TRBJ2-3
abundance: once

CDR3nt: TGTGCCTGGAGTGTAGGCTTGGGGCTGAACACTGAAGCTTTCTTT
CDR3aa: CAWSVGLGLNTEAFF
v_gene: TRBV30
d_gene: .
j_gene: TRBJ1-1
abundance: .

CDR3nt: TGTGCCAGCAGCCCGGACAGGGGCCACGAGCAGTACTTC
CDR3aa: CASSPDRGHEQYF
v_gene: TRBV7-8
d_gene: TRBD1
j_gene: TRBJ2-7
abundance: once

CDR3nt: TGTGCCAGCAGCCTTCGGGGGGGCGGACAAGATACGCAGTATTTT
CDR3aa: CASSLRGGGQDTQYF
v_gene: TRBV5-6
d_gene: TRBD2
j_gene: TRBJ2-3
abundance: .

CDR3nt: TGTGCCAGCAGCCCGGGGAGGCTAAATGAAAAACTGTTTTTT
CDR3aa: CASSPGRLNEKLFF
v_gene: TRBV4-2
d_gene: .
j_gene: TRBJ1-4
abundance: few